This T cell receptor (beta chain) was captured by sequencing in a study of blood T cell repertoires in COVID-19. The protocol was immunoSEQ multiplex PCR, while the TCRdb copy is restricted to in-frame clones and leaves out a portion. The sample contains around 97,000 clones, roughly 87% of which appear only once. V was clipped by 2 bases and J by 4 bases; unmatched bases: 3. Germline V gene data show CDR1 as SEHNR and CDR2 as FQNEAQ (reference sequence). CDR3 length equals 14 residues. This receptor was obtained from a human donor in a cohort sampled during active COVID-19. Input material: peripheral blood. The chain recombines TRBV7-9 with TRBJ1-1, with 8 positions matching TRBD1. CDR3 sequence: CASSLLTGVTEAFF. The CDR3 region has the DNA TGTGCCAGCAGCTTACTGACAGGGGTCACTGAAGCTTTCTTT.